The present T cell receptor (beta chain) was sequenced within a study of shared clonotypes between healthy human individuals. Each subset's genomic DNA was split evenly across several immunoSEQ plates. Produced via immunoSEQ multiplex PCR; TCRdb's table is partial and in-frame only. The table lists roughly 700,000 clones, over 65% of them singletons. The study enrolled healthy HIV-negative adults without recent acute infections or vaccinations as donors. Looked up from germline, CDR1 is SQVTM and CDR2 is ANQGSEA. The ends were cut back, 5 bases at V and 4 bases at J, with 12 bases in the middle. This CDR3 has 12 amino acids.

The sequencing sample was made of memory CD4+ T cells sorted from blood. As to subset: CD45RA-negative fraction. The clonotype originates from a young woman in good health. This chain uses TRBV29-1 with TRBJ2-7, with D unclear. The CDR3 nucleotides are TGCAGCGTTCAAACGGGCCCATACGAGCAGTACTTC. This sequence encodes CSVQTGPYEQYF.